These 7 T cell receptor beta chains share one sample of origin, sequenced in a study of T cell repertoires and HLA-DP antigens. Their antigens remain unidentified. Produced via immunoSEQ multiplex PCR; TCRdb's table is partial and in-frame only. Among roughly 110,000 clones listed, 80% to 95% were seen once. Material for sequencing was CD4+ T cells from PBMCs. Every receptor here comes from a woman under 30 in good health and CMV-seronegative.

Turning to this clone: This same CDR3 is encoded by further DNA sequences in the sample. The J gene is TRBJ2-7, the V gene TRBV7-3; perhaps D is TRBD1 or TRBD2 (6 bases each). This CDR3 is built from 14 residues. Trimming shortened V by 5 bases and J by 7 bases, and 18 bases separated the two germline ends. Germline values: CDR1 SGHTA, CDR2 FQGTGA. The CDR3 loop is CASSPGGRGGEQYF. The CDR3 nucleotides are TGTGCCAGCAGCCCAGGAGGCAGGGGAGGAGAGCAGTACTTC. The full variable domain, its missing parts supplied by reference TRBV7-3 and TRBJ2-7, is GAGVSQTPSNKVTEKGKYVELRCDPISGHTALYWYRQSLGQGPEFLIYFQGTGAADDSGLPNDRFFAVRPEGSVSTLKIQRTERGDSAVYLCASSPGGRGGEQYFGPGTRLTVT.

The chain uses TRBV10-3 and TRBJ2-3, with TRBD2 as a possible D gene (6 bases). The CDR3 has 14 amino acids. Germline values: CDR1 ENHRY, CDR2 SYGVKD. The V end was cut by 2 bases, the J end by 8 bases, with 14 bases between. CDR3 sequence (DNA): TGTGCCATCAGTGAGAACCGGGCCGGGGGTACGCAGTATTTT. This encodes CAISENRAGGTQYF.

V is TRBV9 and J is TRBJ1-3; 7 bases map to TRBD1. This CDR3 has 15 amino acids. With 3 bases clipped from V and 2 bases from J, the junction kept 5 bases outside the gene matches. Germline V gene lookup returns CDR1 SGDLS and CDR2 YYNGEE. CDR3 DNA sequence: TGTGCCAGCAGCGCCTACACAGGGGCTGGAAACACCATATATTTT. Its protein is CASSAYTGAGNTIYF.

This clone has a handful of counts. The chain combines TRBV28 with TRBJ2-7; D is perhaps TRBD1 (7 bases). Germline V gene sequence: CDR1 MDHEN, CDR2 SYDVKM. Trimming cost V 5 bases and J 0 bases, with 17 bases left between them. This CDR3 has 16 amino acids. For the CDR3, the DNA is TGTGCCAGCAGTGGGGGGACAGCGATCAGCTCCTACGAGCAGTACTTC. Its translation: CASSGGTAISSYEQYF. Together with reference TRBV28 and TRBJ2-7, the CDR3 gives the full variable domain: DVKVTQSSRYLVKRTGEKVFLECVQDMDHENMFWYRQDPGLGLRLIYFSYDVKMKEKGDIPEGYSVSREKKERFSLILESASTNQTSMYLCASSGGTAISSYEQYFGPGTRLTVT.

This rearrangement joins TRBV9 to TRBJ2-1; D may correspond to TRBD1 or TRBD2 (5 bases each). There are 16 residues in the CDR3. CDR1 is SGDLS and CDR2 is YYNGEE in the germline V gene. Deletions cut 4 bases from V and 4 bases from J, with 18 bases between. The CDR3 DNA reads TGTGCCAGCAGCCTACTGGGGACCGTCCCTTACAATGAGCAGTTCTTC. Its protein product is CASSLLGTVPYNEQFF.

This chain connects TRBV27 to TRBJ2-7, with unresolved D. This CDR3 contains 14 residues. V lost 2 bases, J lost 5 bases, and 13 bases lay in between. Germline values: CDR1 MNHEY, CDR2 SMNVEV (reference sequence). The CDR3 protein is CASSLRPSQNEQYF. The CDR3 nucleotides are TGTGCCAGCAGTTTACGTCCCTCGCAGAACGAGCAGTACTTC.

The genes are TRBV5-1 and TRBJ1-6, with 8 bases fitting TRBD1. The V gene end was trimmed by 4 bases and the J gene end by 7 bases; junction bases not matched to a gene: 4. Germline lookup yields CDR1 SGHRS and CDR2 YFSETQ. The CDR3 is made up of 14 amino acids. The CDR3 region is CASSRDRNNSPLHF. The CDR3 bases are TGCGCCAGCAGCCGGGACAGGAACAATTCACCCCTCCACTTT.